This T cell receptor (beta chain) stems from a study of somatic mutations in cytotoxic T cells in rheumatoid arthritis (dated by TCRdb to the late 2010s). Background on the whole study: Before any treatment started and right after they were diagnosed, patients gave peripheral blood samples (approximately 33 ml EDTA). The study asked whether expanded CD8+ T-cell clones in newly diagnosed, untreated rheumatoid arthritis carry somatic mutations, and used TCRB deep sequencing to characterize clonality. The median ages of the patient and control groups were essentially identical. A total of about 67 rheumatoid arthritis patients and over 15 healthy controls underwent TCRB deep sequencing. A FACSAria II or Sony SH800 was used to flow-sort some V beta antibody-stained T-cell populations at nearly 100% purity, and TCRB sequencing was also done on sorted V beta1+ cells. Study-wide findings and limitations: An increase of CD8+ clonality with age was seen in patients (Spearman r ≈ 0.49) but not in healthy controls. It was unknown which antigens the expanded CD8+ clones targeted, and their absence from virus-specific databases did not exclude viral specificity. CD8+ T-cell clonality in rheumatoid arthritis patients was not significantly different from that in age-matched healthy controls. The largest CD8+ clone made up more than 20% of CD8+ cells in about an eighth of the roughly 65 patients, and blood and synovial fluid shared several identical CD8+ TCRB sequences. The slight underrepresentation of TRBV07 in patients was not corrected for multiple comparisons.

The immunoSEQ assay was applied to genomic DNA for TCRB CDR3 sequencing. Processing in the source paper ran as follows. Patient CD8+ clones larger than 1% were compared against published virus-specific TCRB sequences, and only a few matched. Only productive TCRB rearrangements were included in the analyses. Defining a clone by its unique TCRB CDR3 sequence, the study calculated clonality as a productive clonality index derived from Shannon entropy. To calculate repertoire overlap between two samples, the template counts of each clone were considered relative to each sample's total templates. Flow cytometry-measured V-gene usage correlated with V-gene usage from TCRB sequencing, with a Spearman r of 0.55 to 0.7. TCRdb took over this immuneACCESS table, retaining in-frame rearrangements with V and J assigned. Such tables are incomplete; in checked studies, under half of the missing clones stem from an unresolved V gene, and the remainder is unexplained. The V and J calls and the clone size are those of that table, but D and trimming were determined from the DNA. The sample table shows 23,000 or so clones, and more than 80% are seen once. The ten largest clones capture 3.5% to 4% of the sample.

Flow cytometry confirmed the purity of CD4+ and CD8+ cells that had been isolated by positive magnetic bead selection on an AutoMACS. Clonal expansions were first screened by flow cytometry with a TCR V beta antibody panel, then characterized by TCRB deep sequencing of sorted CD8+ fractions. Peripheral blood mononuclear cells were isolated by Ficoll-Paque PLUS density gradient separation. Nucleospin Tissue or Tissue XS kits were used to extract DNA from CD4-enriched, CD8-enriched or PBMC samples, and a Qubit 2.0 fluorometer was used for quantification. V loses 1 base of germline sequence and J loses 3 bases, and the interval between the two ends is 16 bases. Including the terminal cysteine and phenylalanine, the CDR3 comprises 16 residues. Only CDR3 DNA remains: 48 bases, in frame from the first base. CDR1 and CDR2 were assigned from the germline V gene as MNHNS and SASEGT. Concerning this clone: Which antigen it targets is not known. The input lacks base qualities; no much larger clone sits a single base away.

This TCR was sampled from an adult with rheumatoid arthritis. The rearrangement joined TRBV6-1 to TRBJ2-7; TRBD1 is a weak D gene call, 5 bases matching. Sequencing was carried out using CD8+ T cells sorted from blood. At the DNA level, the sequence is TGTGCCAGCAGTGAAGGGGTAAGCAGGGATTACTACGAGCAGTACTTC. The encoded protein is CASSEGVSRDYYEQYF.